The 18 T cell receptor beta chains below come from one sample, sequenced in a study of regulatory T cells in long-lasting Graves disease. Construction of the TCR beta libraries employed iRepertoire HTBI primers in conjunction with Arm-PCR of CDR3 regions. In TCRdb, the multiplex PCR reads were re-called with MiXCR into one record per CDR3 protein. Here the sample spans 300,000 to 400,000 distinct CDR3 sequences, more than 15% being singletons. The time point is: newly diagnosed GD, antithyroid drugs for less than 3 months. There was RNA extracted from PBMCs, and the TCR library was made from it. The sample here was peripheral blood mononuclear cells (PBMCs), taken at new diagnosis, from a patient treated with antithyroid drugs. The source of these receptors is a female donor with Graves disease.

This clonotype was counted at least ten times. CDR3 sequence (DNA): TGTGCCAGCAGCTTAGAAGGGGGTCGCAATCAGCCCCAGCATTTT. Its translation is CASSLEGGRNQPQHF. The chain couples TRBV5-8 to TRBJ1-5; a possible D gene is TRBD1 (6 bases). The CDR3 is made up of 15 amino acids. Trimming cost V 2 bases and J 2 bases, with 11 bases left between them. The germline gives CDR1 SGHTS, CDR2 YDEGEE.

Many counts were recorded for this clonotype. This chain uses TRBV27 with TRBJ2-3; D assignment may be TRBD1 or TRBD2 (6 bases each). The CDR3 is 19 residues long. Germline V gives CDR1 MNHEY, CDR2 SMNVEV (reference sequence). Trimming removed 4 bases from V and 1 base from J, with 24 bases in between. CDR3 protein: CASSSFREGEWGGTDTQYF. CDR3 sequence (DNA): TGTGCCAGCAGTTCCTTCCGCGAGGGGGAGTGGGGGGGCACAGATACGCAGTATTTT.

This clonotype was observed at least ten times. For the CDR3, the DNA is TGTGCCAGCAGAGCACTCAGGGGGCAATGGGTCACCGGGGAGCTGTTTTTT. Its protein product is CASRALRGQWVTGELFF. The V call is TRBV2, the J call TRBJ2-2; 8 bases agree with TRBD1. CDR3 length: 17 residues. The germline CDR1 and CDR2 sequences are SNHLY and FYNNEI. The J segment lost 4 bases and the V segment lost 6 bases, leaving 13 bases of the junction unmatched.

The sample holds many counts of this clonotype. J is TRBJ2-1 and V is TRBV12-5; D is ambiguous. The CDR3 runs 14 residues. Trimming cost V 1 base and J 6 bases, with 10 bases left between them. Germline lookup yields CDR1 LGHNT and CDR2 FRNRAP. The CDR3 here is CASGLAGPPNEQFF. CDR3 sequence (DNA): TGTGCTAGTGGTTTGGCAGGTCCGCCCAATGAGCAGTTCTTC.

This clonotype was detected many times. CDR3 region: CASSLTGLGYTF. DNA of the CDR3: TGTGCCAGCAGCTTAACAGGGCTTGGCTACACCTTC. The chain employs TRBV7-9 and TRBJ1-2; D perhaps matches TRBD1 (6 bases). In germline, CDR1 is SEHNR, CDR2 FQNEAQ (reference sequence). The CDR3 covers 12 residues. V lost 2 bases to trimming and J lost 7 bases, with 8 bases between them.

This clonotype was counted ten times or more. The chain employs TRBV20-1 and TRBJ2-1, with 7 bases that match TRBD1. Trimming at V came to 2 bases and at J to 6 bases, leaving 10 bases not matched to a gene. The CDR3 length is 15 residues. The germline CDR1 and CDR2 sequences are DFQATT and SNEGSKA (reference sequence). CDR3 residues: CSARNPGAGGNEQFF. CDR3 nucleotide sequence: TGCAGTGCTAGAAACCCCGGGGCAGGGGGCAATGAGCAGTTCTTC.

The rearrangement uses TRBV6-2 or TRBV6-3 and TRBJ1-2; D is uncertain. The CDR3 sequence is 13 residues long. The germline CDR1 and CDR2 sequences are MNHEY and SVGEGT. The V end lost 5 bases, the J end lost 9 bases, and 16 bases lay between the germline ends. In nucleotides, the CDR3 is TGTGCCAGCAGTGAAACGGCGGATCCAAGCTACACCTTC. It translates to CASSETADPSYTF.

The chain links TRBV15 to TRBJ1-1; no firm D call. V lost 3 bases to trimming and J lost 1 base, with 15 bases between them. This CDR3 is 16 amino acids long. The germline V gene encodes CDR1 LNHNV and CDR2 YYDKDF (reference sequence). This CDR3 is CATSSPGVWENTEAFF. Written as DNA, the CDR3 is TGTGCCACCAGCAGTCCCGGGGTGTGGGAGAACACTGAAGCTTTCTTT.

A remark on this clonotype: A single base is all that separates this from a far larger clone, so a read error is likely. The chain carries TRBV2 and TRBJ1-1, with D maybe TRBD1 (6 bases). The CDR3 extends over 12 amino acids. Germline V gene sequence: CDR1 SNHLY, CDR2 FYNNEI. CDR3 nucleotides: TGTGCCAGCAGCTTCGGGGGCACTGAAGTTTTCTTT. This codes for CASSFGGTEVFF.

This chain uses TRBV11-1 with TRBJ2-3; no clear D gene. The J call may be wrong; the DNA end is better matched by TRBJ2-7. CDR1 and CDR2 from the germline V gene are SGHAT and FQDESV (reference sequence). This CDR3 region has 16 residues. The CDR3 protein is CASSLYSPEGSYEQYF. DNA of the CDR3: TGTGCCAGCAGCTTATATTCGCCGGAAGGCTCCTACGAGCAGTACTTC.

The rearrangement uses TRBV7-9 and TRBJ2-1, with D maybe TRBD2 (7 bases). Trimming removed 10 bases from V and 4 bases from J, with 17 bases in between. The germline V gene has CDR1 SEHNR and CDR2 FQNEAQ (reference sequence). This CDR3 spans 14 amino acids. Written as DNA, the CDR3 is TGTGCCAAATCGGGGGGCAATACGTACAATGAGCAGTTCTTC. Protein: CAKSGGNTYNEQFF.

Points on this clonotype: Possible read error: a much larger clone is one base away. The chain couples TRBV7-9 to TRBJ1-1, with 7 bases identical to TRBD1. Germline V CDR1 and CDR2: SEHNR, FQNEAQ (reference sequence). The CDR3 extends over 15 amino acids. CDR3 sequence (DNA): TGTGCCAGCAGCTTATGGAGCAGGGGGGGAATAGAAGCTTTGTTT. The encoded protein is CASSLWSRGGIEALF.

This clonotype occurred many times. The chain has TRBV11-2 and TRBJ2-1; D may correspond to TRBD1 or TRBD2 (5 bases each). Germline V CDR1 and CDR2: SGHAT, FQNNGV. This CDR3 has 16 amino acids. Trimming removed 5 bases at V and 0 bases at J, with 14 bases between. The CDR3 reads CASSRWDLSSYNEQFF. The CDR3 DNA is TGTGCCAGCAGCCGTTGGGACCTCAGCTCCTACAATGAGCAGTTCTTC.

The chain has TRBV2 and TRBJ2-2, with 10 positions matching TRBD2. The CDR3 consists of 18 residues. V shed 6 bases and J 4 bases; nucleotides not matched to a gene: 14. The germline V gene encodes CDR1 SNHLY and CDR2 FYNNEI. The CDR3 is CASSAEQIAGGLTGELFF. DNA for the CDR3: TGTGCCAGCAGCGCCGAACAGATAGCGGGAGGACTCACCGGGGAGCTGTTTTTT. Full variable domain (rest looked up from reference TRBV2 and TRBJ2-2): EPEVTQTPSHQVTQMGQEVILRCVPISNHLYFYWYRQILGQKVEFLVSFYNNEISEKSEIFDDQFSVERPDGSNFTLKIRSTKLEDSAMYFCASSAEQIAGGLTGELFFGEGSRLTVL.

This clonotype was picked up many times. The chain employs TRBV27 and TRBJ1-6; possibly TRBD1 for D (6 bases). This CDR3 comprises 19 residues. Trimming left V 4 bases short and J 7 bases short, with 26 bases between. Germline V CDR1 and CDR2: MNHEY, SMNVEV (reference sequence). The CDR3 coding sequence is TGTGCCAGCAGTTCCCAAGAGGGGGACATCGGCCCCAGAAATTCACCCCTCCACTTT. Translation gives CASSSQEGDIGPRNSPLHF.

This clonotype was recorded at least ten times. The chain recombines TRBV3-1 with TRBJ1-2, with D perhaps matching TRBD1 (6 bases). V was shortened by 5 bases and J by 0 bases, with 16 bases between the two germline ends. The CDR3 has 16 residues. Looked up from germline, CDR1 is LGHDT and CDR2 is YNNKEL (reference sequence). The CDR3 DNA reads as TGTGCCAGCAGCTCTTCCGGGACACGATCTAACTATGGCTACACCTTC. Its protein product is CASSSSGTRSNYGYTF.

This clonotype was picked up many times. The genes are TRBV11-2 and TRBJ2-3, with 8 bases identical to TRBD2. Germline V lookup: CDR1 SGHAT, CDR2 FQNNGV. This CDR3 has 15 amino acids. V lost 6 bases and J lost 0; bases outside the gene matches: 5. DNA for the CDR3: TGTGCCAGCAGACCACGACTAGCGAGCACAGATACGCAGTATTTT. It is translated as CASRPRLASTDTQYF.

This clonotype showed up many times. The rearrangement uses TRBV11-2 and TRBJ2-2, with 9 bases matching TRBD2. With V trimmed by 0 bases and J by 3 bases, 5 bases remained unmatched. This CDR3 has 17 amino acids. Germline lookup yields CDR1 SGHAT and CDR2 FQNNGV. In DNA, the CDR3 is TGTGCCAGCAGCTTAGAACTAGCGGGCGCGGACACCGGGGAGCTGTTTTTT. Encoded protein: CASSLELAGADTGELFF.